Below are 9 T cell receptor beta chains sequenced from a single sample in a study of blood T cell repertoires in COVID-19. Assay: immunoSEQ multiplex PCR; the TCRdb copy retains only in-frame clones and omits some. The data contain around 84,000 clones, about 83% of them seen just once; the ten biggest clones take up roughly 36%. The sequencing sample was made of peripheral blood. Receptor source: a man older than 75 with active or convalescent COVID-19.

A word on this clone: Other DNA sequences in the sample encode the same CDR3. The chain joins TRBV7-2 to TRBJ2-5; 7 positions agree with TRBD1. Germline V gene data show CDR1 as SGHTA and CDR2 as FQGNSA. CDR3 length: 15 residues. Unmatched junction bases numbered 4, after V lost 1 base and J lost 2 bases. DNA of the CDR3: TGTGCCAGCAGCTTAGACAGGGGATTTCAAGAGACCCAGTACTTC. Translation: CASSLDRGFQETQYF.

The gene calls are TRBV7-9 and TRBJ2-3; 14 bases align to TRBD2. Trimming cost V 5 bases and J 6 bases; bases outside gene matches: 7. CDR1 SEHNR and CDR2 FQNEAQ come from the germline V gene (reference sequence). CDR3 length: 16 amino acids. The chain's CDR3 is CASSPTSGGARDTQYF. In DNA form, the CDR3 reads TGTGCCAGCAGCCCGACTAGCGGGGGGGCACGGGATACGCAGTATTTT.

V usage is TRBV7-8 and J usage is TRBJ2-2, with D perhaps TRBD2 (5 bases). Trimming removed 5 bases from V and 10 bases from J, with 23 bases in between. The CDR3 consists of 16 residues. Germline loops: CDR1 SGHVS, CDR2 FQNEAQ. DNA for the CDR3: TGTGCCAGCAGCCCCCTCCCCGGACTCCGTTTCACGGAGCTGTTTTTT. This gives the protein CASSPLPGLRFTELFF.

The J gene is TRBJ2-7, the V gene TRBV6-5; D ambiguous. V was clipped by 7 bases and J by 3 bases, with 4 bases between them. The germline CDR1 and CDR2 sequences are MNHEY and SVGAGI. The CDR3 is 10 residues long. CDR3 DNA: TGTGCCAGCACAAACTACGAGCAGTACTTC. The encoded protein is CASTNYEQYF.

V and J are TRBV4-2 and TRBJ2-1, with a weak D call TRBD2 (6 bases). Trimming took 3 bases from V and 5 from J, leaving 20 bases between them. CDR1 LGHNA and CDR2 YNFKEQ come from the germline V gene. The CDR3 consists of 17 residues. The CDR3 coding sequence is TGTGCCAGCAGCCACCCCGGGGTGGCGGGAAGCGACAATGAGCAGTTCTTC. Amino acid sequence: CASSHPGVAGSDNEQFF.

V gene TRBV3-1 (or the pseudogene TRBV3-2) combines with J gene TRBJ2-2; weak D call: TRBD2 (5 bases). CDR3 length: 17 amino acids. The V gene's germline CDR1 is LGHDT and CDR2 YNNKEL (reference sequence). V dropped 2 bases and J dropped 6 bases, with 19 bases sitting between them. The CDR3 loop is CASSQFSVSVIAGELFF. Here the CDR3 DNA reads TGTGCCAGCAGCCAATTTTCTGTTAGCGTAATTGCCGGGGAGCTGTTTTTT.

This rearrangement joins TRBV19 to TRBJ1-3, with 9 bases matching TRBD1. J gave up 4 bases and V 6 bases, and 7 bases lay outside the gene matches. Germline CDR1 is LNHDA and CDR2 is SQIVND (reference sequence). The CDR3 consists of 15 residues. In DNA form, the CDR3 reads TGTGCCAGTAGCCTCCGGACAGGGGTCGGAAACACCATATATTTT. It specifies CASSLRTGVGNTIYF. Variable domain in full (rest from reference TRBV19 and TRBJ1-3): DGGITQSPKYLFRKEGQNVTLSCEQNLNHDAMYWYRQDPGQGLRLIYYSQIVNDFQKGDIAEGYSVSREKKESFPLTVTSAQKNPTAFYLCASSLRTGVGNTIYFGEGSWLTVV.

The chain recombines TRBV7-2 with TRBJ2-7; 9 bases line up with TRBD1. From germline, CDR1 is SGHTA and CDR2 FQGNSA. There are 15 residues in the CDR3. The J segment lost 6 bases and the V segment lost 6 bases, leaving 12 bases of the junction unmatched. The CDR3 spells CASRTGGTTHGEQYF. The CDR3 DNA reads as TGTGCCAGCAGGACAGGGGGGACTACGCACGGCGAGCAGTACTTC.

The CDR3 spells CASSASGAYEQYF. The CDR3 coding sequence is TGTGCCAGCAGTGCGAGCGGGGCCTACGAGCAGTACTTC. This chain uses TRBV6-4 with TRBJ2-7; TRBD2 matches 7 bases. Germline V CDR1 and CDR2: MRHNA, SNTAGT. There are 13 residues in the CDR3. The trim removed 4 bases at V and 2 bases at J, leaving 2 bases unmatched.